This paragraph reports one T cell receptor beta chain. Germline is not matched at one junction end, which may reflect a read error. Germline values: CDR1 ENHRY, CDR2 SYGVKD. The CDR3 contains 17 residues. The record originates from a study of blood T cell repertoires in COVID-19. Study overall: COVID-19 samples from acute and convalescent phases originated in the United States, Italy and Spain. T cells, B-cell-depleted T cells, or PBMCs supplied cDNA or gDNA.

Original handling: Reference gene primer amplification yielded estimated nucleated cell counts. Repertoires were generated with immunoSEQ multiplex PCR, while TCRdb's copy carries only in-frame clones and drops some. V and J calls and clone size follow that table, whereas D and trimming were derived from the DNA. The sample holds about 240,000 clones; over 70% are singletons and the top ten take around 3.4%. The chain carries TRBV10-3 and TRBJ2-3, with 7 bases that match TRBD2. The TCR sequence derives from a woman older than 75 with acute or convalescent COVID-19. Sequencing was carried out using peripheral blood. CDR3 loop: CAISDGGRVIGTDTRYF. CDR3 nucleotides: TGTGCCATCAGTGACGGCGGGAGAGTCATCGGCACAGATACGCGGTATTTT.